The TCR beta chain under discussion was sequenced for a study of response to subunit inactivated influenza vaccine. This clonotype showed up just a few times. TCRdb recomputed calls from the RT-PCR reads with MiXCR, one row per CDR3 protein. The table shows about 650,000 distinct CDR3 sequences, with around 15% occurring only once. Unmatched junction bases numbered 3, after V lost 0 bases and J lost 4 bases. This CDR3 comprises 14 residues. Germline V gene lookup returns CDR1 DFQATT and CDR2 SNEGSKA (reference sequence). The sequencing used PBMCs from blood, collected around two weeks before vaccination. The chain couples TRBV20-1 to TRBJ1-5; 7 bases align to TRBD1. The receptor's source is a man aged 50-60 years who received an inactivated influenza vaccine. In DNA, the CDR3 is TGCAGTGCTAGAGAACTGACAGGGAATCAGCCCCAGCATTTT. Translating it yields CSARELTGNQPQHF.